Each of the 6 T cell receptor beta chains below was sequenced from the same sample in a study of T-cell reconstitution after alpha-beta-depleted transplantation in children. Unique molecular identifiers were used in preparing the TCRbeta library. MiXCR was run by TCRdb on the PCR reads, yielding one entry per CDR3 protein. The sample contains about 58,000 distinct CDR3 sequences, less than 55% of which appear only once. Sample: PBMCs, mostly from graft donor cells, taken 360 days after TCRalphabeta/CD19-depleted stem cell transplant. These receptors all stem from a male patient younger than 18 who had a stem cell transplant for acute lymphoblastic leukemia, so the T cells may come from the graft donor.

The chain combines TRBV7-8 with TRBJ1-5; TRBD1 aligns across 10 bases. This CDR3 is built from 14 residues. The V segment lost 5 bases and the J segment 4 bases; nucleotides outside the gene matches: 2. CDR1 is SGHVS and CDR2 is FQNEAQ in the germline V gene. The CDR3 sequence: CASSPGQGNQPQHF. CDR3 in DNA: TGTGCCAGCAGCCCGGGACAGGGGAATCAGCCCCAGCATTTT.

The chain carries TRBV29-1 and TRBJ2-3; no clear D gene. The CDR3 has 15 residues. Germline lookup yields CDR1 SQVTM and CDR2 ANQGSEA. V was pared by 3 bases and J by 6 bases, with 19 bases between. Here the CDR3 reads CSVDWAVRLIDTQYF. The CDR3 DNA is TGCAGCGTTGATTGGGCGGTCCGTCTTATTGATACGCAGTATTTT.

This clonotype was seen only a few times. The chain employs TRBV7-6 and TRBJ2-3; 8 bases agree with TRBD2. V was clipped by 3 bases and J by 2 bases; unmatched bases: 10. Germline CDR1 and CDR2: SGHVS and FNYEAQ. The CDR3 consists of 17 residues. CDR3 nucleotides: TGTGCCAGCAGCTTCAATATAGCGGGGACCTTCACAGATACGCAGTATTTT. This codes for CASSFNIAGTFTDTQYF.

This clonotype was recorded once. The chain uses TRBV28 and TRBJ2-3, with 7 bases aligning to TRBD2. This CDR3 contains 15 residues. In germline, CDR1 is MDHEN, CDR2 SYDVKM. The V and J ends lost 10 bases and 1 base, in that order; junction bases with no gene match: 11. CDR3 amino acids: CATSGLSIGTDTQYF. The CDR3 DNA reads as TGTGCCACCTCGGGACTATCAATTGGCACAGATACGCAGTATTTT.

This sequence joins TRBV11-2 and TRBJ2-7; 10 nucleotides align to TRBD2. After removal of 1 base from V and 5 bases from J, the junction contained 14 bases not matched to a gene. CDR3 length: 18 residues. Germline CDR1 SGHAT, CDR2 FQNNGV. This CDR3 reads CASSLVAMFLAGDDEQYF. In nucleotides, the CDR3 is TGTGCCAGCAGCTTAGTTGCCATGTTCCTAGCGGGAGATGACGAGCAGTACTTC.

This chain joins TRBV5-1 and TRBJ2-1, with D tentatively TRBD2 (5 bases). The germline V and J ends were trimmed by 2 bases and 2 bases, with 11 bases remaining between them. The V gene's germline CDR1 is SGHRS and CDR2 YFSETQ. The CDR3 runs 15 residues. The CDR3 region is CASSLSGIAYNEQFF. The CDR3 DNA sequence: TGCGCCAGCAGCTTAAGCGGCATTGCCTACAATGAGCAGTTCTTC.